This entry features one T cell receptor beta chain sequence. Its specificity is unknown. This sample was included in a study of blood T cells in healthy people across ages. Study context: About one barcoded beta molecule per two T cells came from capture by template switching. Study observations and caveats: There were more naive CD4+ cells and higher diversity in long-lived donors than in aged donors. Estimates based on one million T cells were treated as lower bounds.

Through a sample-barcoded 5' primer and a J-beta primer mix, a second PCR was run for roughly 6 to 12 cycles. TCRdb independently ran MiXCR on the 5' RACE reads; one entry per CDR3 protein. This table has around 1,600,000 distinct CDR3 sequences, approximately 43% appearing once. Each donor was a healthy Caucasian individual from Russia, aged about 6 to 100. CDR1 SQVTM and CDR2 ANQGSEA come from the germline V gene. This CDR3 is 12 amino acids long. V was shortened by 1 base and J by 7 bases, with 7 bases between the two germline ends. The chain is built from TRBV29-1 and TRBJ1-4; D is undetermined. The TCR comes from a woman aged 18-29 years in good health. Material for sequencing was blood. The CDR3 is CSVEGDSEKLFF. For the CDR3, the DNA is TGCAGCGTTGAAGGCGATAGTGAAAAACTGTTTTTT.